A selection of T cell receptor beta chains follows, all from one sample in a study of cytomegalovirus exposure and HLA in healthy donors. The data were produced by immunoSEQ multiplex PCR, yet TCRdb's version contains in-frame clones alone and is incomplete. This repertoire shows around 110,000 clones, 65% to 85% found once; its top ten account for more than 2.5%. The sequenced sample was PBMCs. The receptor source for this set is a male donor in good health and CMV-seropositive. The CDR3 runs from the conserved cysteine through the conserved F or W. The order of the fields is D gene, V gene, J gene, CDR3 length, clone size, CDR3 DNA, CDR3 protein. D genes are given only for firm matches. Clone size appears in some rows only: once, few, many, or a class for an expanded clone.

TRBD2,TRBV5-6,TRBJ2-7,14,NA,TGTGCCAGCAGCCCCGGGACTAGCCTCCACGAGCAGTACTTC,CASSPGTSLHEQYF
NA,TRBV5-6,TRBJ2-7,15,NA,TGTGCCAGCAGCCACGAGGAGAGAATCCCCTACGAGCAGTACTTC,CASSHEERIPYEQYF
NA,TRBV4-3,TRBJ2-7,14,few,TGCGCCAGCAGCCACGGCCGGGACACCTACGAGCAGTACTTC,CASSHGRDTYEQYF
TRBD1,TRBV7-9,TRBJ2-5,16,NA,TGTGCCAGCAGCTTGGGGGACAGGGAACTTCAAGAGACCCAGTACTTC,CASSLGDRELQETQYF
NA,TRBV4-2,TRBJ2-3,21,NA,TGTGCCAGCAGCCAGAATATTCGGGGGATCAGCGGCCCAACTAGCACAGATACGCAGTATTTT,CASSQNIRGISGPTSTDTQYF
NA,TRBV4-2,TRBJ1-4,14,NA,TGTGCCAGCGTGAGGGATCCAACTAATGAAAAACTGTTTTTT,CASVRDPTNEKLFF
NA,TRBV7-2,TRBJ2-7,13,NA,TGTGCCAGCAGCCCCGCCGAGGGACGGGAGAAGTACTTC,CASSPAEGREKYF
NA,TRBV10-3,TRBJ2-3,14,NA,TGTGCCATCAGTGACCGGAAACAGGGAGATACGCAGTATTTT,CAISDRKQGDTQYF
NA,TRBV29-1,TRBJ2-1,15,few,TGCAGCGTTGAATTAGGACAGATCTCCTACAATGAGCAGTTCTTC,CSVELGQISYNEQFF
TRBD2,TRBV9,TRBJ2-5,16,NA,TGTGCCAGCAAGATGCTAGCGGCCTCGAAGGAAGAGACCCAGTACTTC,CASKMLAASKEETQYF
TRBD2,TRBV6-5,TRBJ2-1,13,NA,TGTGCCAGCAGCCAGGGACTAGCAAATGAGCAGTTCTTC,CASSQGLANEQFF
TRBD1,TRBV5-4,TRBJ1-1,17,NA,TGTGCCAGCAGCACAGCCCGGGACAGGGGCCTGAACACTGAAGCTTTCTTT,CASSTARDRGLNTEAFF
NA,TRBV11-2,TRBJ2-7,13,NA,TGTGCCAGCAGCTTAACCTACAGCTCCGAGCAGTACTTC,CASSLTYSSEQYF
NA,TRBV7-9,TRBJ2-6,13,NA,TGTGCCAGCAGCCCCCTGTGGGCCAACGTCCTGACTTTC,CASSPLWANVLTF
NA,TRBV6-5,TRBJ2-1,13,many,TGTGCCAGCAGCGAGCGGCCCCACAATGAGCAGTTCTTC,CASSERPHNEQFF
NA,TRBV15,TRBJ2-2,14,once,TGTGCCACCAGCAGGGGGACAAAAACCGGGGAGCTGTTTTTT,CATSRGTKTGELFF
TRBD1,TRBV5-4,TRBJ1-2,19,NA,TGTGCCAGCAGCTCCCGGGACAGGGGTCCTCGGCCCCCTAACTATGGCTACACCTTC,CASSSRDRGPRPPNYGYTF
TRBD1,TRBV6-1,TRBJ1-2,15,NA,TGTGTTATTGATTTCGGGACAGGAGCTTCCTATGGCTACACCTTC,CVIDFGTGASYGYTF
NA,TRBV6-1,TRBJ2-3,13,NA,TGTGCCAGCAGGGGACAAATTCCAGATACGCAGTATTTT,CASRGQIPDTQYF
NA,TRBV5-5,TRBJ1-4,17,NA,TGTGCCAGCAGCTTGGCCTCGGGGGATGCAACTAATGAAAAACTGTTTTTT,CASSLASGDATNEKLFF
TRBD1,TRBV6-1,TRBJ2-3,14,NA,TGTGCCAGCAGTCGGGACAGGGGCACAGATACGCAGTATTTT,CASSRDRGTDTQYF
TRBD2,TRBV30,TRBJ2-7,15,NA,TGTGCCTGGAGTGAGTCGCGGGAGTCCTCCTACGAGCAGTACTTC,CAWSESRESSYEQYF
NA,TRBV6-5,TRBJ1-4,15,NA,TGTGCCAGCAGTAAAACCGGGGGAGGGAGGGAAAAACTGTTTTTT,CASSKTGGGREKLFF
TRBD1,TRBV30,TRBJ1-1,15,NA,TGTGCCTGGTTCAGCCGACAGGGGGCCGACAGAGGAGCTTTCTTT,CAWFSRQGADRGAFF
NA,TRBV4-3,TRBJ2-7,17,NA,TGCGCCAGCAGCCAAGGGGCGGGGATAGACGTACCCTACGAGCAGTACTTC,CASSQGAGIDVPYEQYF
TRBD1,TRBV5-8,TRBJ2-4,16,NA,TGTGCCAGCAGCCCGGGGACAGGACTAGCCAAAAACATTCAGTACTTC,CASSPGTGLAKNIQYF
NA,TRBV4-1,TRBJ2-5,13,NA,TGCGCCAGCAGCCATTGGAGTGGGGAGACCCAGTACTTC,CASSHWSGETQYF
NA,TRBV5-6,TRBJ2-7,14,NA,TGTGCCAGCAGCTTGTCGGGTAGCTCCTACGAGCAGTACTTC,CASSLSGSSYEQYF
TRBD2,TRBV9,TRBJ2-3,19,NA,TGTGCCAGCAGCGTAGCTGTAGGACTAGCGGGGACTAGCACAGATACGCAGTATTTT,CASSVAVGLAGTSTDTQYF